The 4 T cell receptor beta chains below come from one sample, sequenced in a study of CXCR3-negative and CXCR3-positive naive CD8 T cells. UMI-labeled 5' RACE yielded the TRB cDNA libraries. TCRdb re-called the 5' RACE reads, yielding one record per CDR3 amino acid sequence without DNA. The sample holds tens of thousands of distinct CDR3 sequences. The sequencing input was memory CD8+ T cells from blood. The origin of the receptors is a human donor in good health. Some clones in this sample may be carry-over from other donors' samples.

The chain has TRBV4-3 and TRBJ2-1; TCRdb selects TRBD2, and the lack of DNA leaves this call unchecked. This CDR3 spans 15 amino acids. Germline V lookup: CDR1 LGHNA, CDR2 YSLEER. CDR3 sequence: CASSQGSGAANEQFF.

J is TRBJ2-5 and V is TRBV28; the TCRdb D gene call, TRBD1, has no DNA to confirm it. This CDR3 comprises 16 residues. Germline CDR1 MDHEN, CDR2 SYDVKM. The CDR3 sequence: CASSFTTGGRRETQYF.

CDR3 in amino acids: CASSLFSGGALGELFF. This chain links TRBV9 with TRBJ2-2; TCRdb returns TRBD2, unconfirmable since there is no DNA. Per the germline V gene, CDR1 is SGDLS and CDR2 is YYNGEE. The CDR3 length is 16 residues. Variable domain in full (rest from reference TRBV9 and TRBJ2-2): DSGVTQTPKHLITATGQRVTLRCSPRSGDLSVYWYQQSLDQGLQFLIQYYNGEERAKGNILERFSAQQFPDLHSELNLSSLELGDSALYFCASSLFSGGALGELFFGEGSRLTVL.

Here the CDR3 reads CASSLGPGYTEAFF. The V call is TRBV13, the J call TRBJ1-1; no DNA is available, so the TRBD1 call from TCRdb remains unchecked. The CDR3 has 14 amino acids. Germline values: CDR1 PRHDT, CDR2 FYEKMQ (reference sequence).